The 23 T cell receptor beta chains below were found in one sample sequenced in a study of T cell changes during pregnancy in multiple sclerosis. Profiled with immunoSEQ multiplex PCR; TCRdb holds only in-frame clones, not every one. The table records tens of thousands of clones, more than 85% of them present only once. Here the sequenced sample was peripheral blood, taken in the first trimester of pregnancy. These receptors all come from a female donor with multiple sclerosis, enrolled in a pregnancy study.

This clone was detected once. The V gene is TRBV5-1, the J gene TRBJ2-2; TRBD1 aligns across 8 bases. Germline CDR1 SGHRS, CDR2 YFSETQ. V shed 4 bases and J 4 bases; nucleotides not matched to a gene: 9. The CDR3 consists of 16 residues. The CDR3 loop is CASSAGGDVSTGELFF. Here the CDR3 DNA reads TGCGCCAGCAGCGCAGGGGGCGATGTTTCCACCGGGGAGCTGTTTTTT.

The J gene is TRBJ2-5, the V gene TRBV5-6; D might be TRBD1 (6 bases). Gene TRBJ2-7 matches the end of the DNA better, so the J call may be wrong. This CDR3 is built from 14 residues. In germline, CDR1 is SGHDT, CDR2 YYEEEE. The CDR3 DNA sequence: TGTGCCAGCAGCTTGGGGGGGCGGAACTACGAGCAGTACTTC. Translation: CASSLGGRNYEQYF.

The chain joins TRBV19 to TRBJ1-5; the match to TRBD1 covers 9 bases. This CDR3 comprises 14 residues. The trim removed 6 bases at V and 7 bases at J, leaving 7 bases unmatched. Germline lookup yields CDR1 LNHDA and CDR2 SQIVND (reference sequence). CDR3 region: CASRPDRGTQPQHF. CDR3 sequence (DNA): TGTGCCAGTAGGCCGGACAGGGGAACGCAGCCCCAGCATTTT. Together with reference TRBV19 and TRBJ1-5, the CDR3 gives the full variable domain: DGGITQSPKYLFRKEGQNVTLSCEQNLNHDAMYWYRQDPGQGLRLIYYSQIVNDFQKGDIAEGYSVSREKKESFPLTVTSAQKNPTAFYLCASRPDRGTQPQHFGDGTRLSIL.

This rearrangement joins TRBV14 to TRBJ2-2; no reliable D call. Germline CDR1 and CDR2: SGHDN and FVKESK. Trimming removed 0 bases from V and 7 bases from J, with 9 bases in between. CDR3 size: 14 residues. The CDR3 DNA reads as TGTGCCAGCAGCCAAGAATCGCGATTCGGGGAGCTGTTTTTT. It encodes CASSQESRFGELFF. Looking up the rest from reference TRBV14 and TRBJ2-2 gives the full variable domain: EAGVTQFPSHSVIEKGQTVTLRCDPISGHDNLYWYRRVMGKEIKFLLHFVKESKQDESGMPNNRFLAERTGGTYSTLKVQPAELEDSGVYFCASSQESRFGELFFGEGSRLTVL.

The gene calls are TRBV5-4 and TRBJ1-1; TRBD1 is a possible D gene (6 bases). V was cut by 0 bases and J by 11 bases, with 14 bases left in between. The CDR3 sequence is 13 residues long. In germline, CDR1 is SGHNT, CDR2 YYREEE (reference sequence). The CDR3 DNA follows: TGTGCCAGCAGCTTGGTGGGGGCGCCCTCGGCTTTCTTT. Amino acid sequence: CASSLVGAPSAFF.

This clone turned up a few times. V and J are TRBV15 and TRBJ2-1; 11 bases are a match to TRBD2. CDR1 is LNHNV, CDR2 YYDKDF, per germline (reference sequence). V lost 8 bases to trimming and J lost 3 bases; unmatched junction nucleotides: 6. The CDR3 length is 15 residues. The CDR3: CATAPGTSGYNEQFF. The CDR3 DNA is TGTGCCACCGCCCCCGGGACTAGCGGCTACAATGAGCAGTTCTTC. Looking up the rest from reference TRBV15 and TRBJ2-1 gives the full variable domain: DAMVIQNPRYQVTQFGKPVTLSCSQTLNHNVMYWYQQKSSQAPKLLFHYYDKDFNNEADTPDNFQSRRPNTSFCFLDIRSPGLGDTAMYLCATAPGTSGYNEQFFGPGTRLTVL.

The chain employs TRBV15 and TRBJ2-2; 7 nucleotides line up with TRBD1. The CDR3 runs 16 residues. V shed 1 base and J 5 bases; nucleotides not matched to a gene: 7. Germline V gene lookup returns CDR1 LNHNV and CDR2 YYDKDF (reference sequence). This chain's CDR3 is CATSRGQGRGTGELFF. The CDR3 region has the DNA TGTGCCACCAGCAGAGGACAGGGAAGGGGAACCGGGGAGCTGTTTTTT.

The rearrangement uses TRBV5-6 and TRBJ1-1; TRBD1 aligns across 8 bases. The CDR3 contains 15 residues. Germline loops: CDR1 SGHDT, CDR2 YYEEEE. The V and J ends lost 4 bases and 5 bases, in that order; junction bases with no gene match: 10. The CDR3 spells CASSPSLDRGTEAFF. The CDR3 DNA follows: TGTGCCAGCAGCCCCAGCCTTGACAGGGGTACTGAAGCTTTCTTT.

V usage is TRBV30 and J usage is TRBJ2-1; 9 bases are shared with TRBD2. J was trimmed by 5 bases and V by 4 bases; bases with no gene match: 15. The V gene's germline CDR1 is GTSNPN and CDR2 SVGIG (reference sequence). The CDR3 runs to 17 residues. CDR3 protein: CAWMGFGGRATDNEQFF. The CDR3 DNA reads TGTGCCTGGATGGGGTTCGGCGGGAGGGCGACGGACAATGAGCAGTTCTTC.

In nucleotides, the CDR3 is TGTGCCAGCAGCCAAGATCTGGACGGGAGTTCGGCCGGGGAGCTGTTTTTT. Translated, it gives CASSQDLDGSSAGELFF. The chain links TRBV4-2 to TRBJ2-2; a weak D match, TRBD2 (6 bases). Germline CDR1 LGHNA, CDR2 YNFKEQ. Trimming removed 0 bases from V and 6 bases from J, with 17 bases in between. This CDR3 comprises 17 residues.

The rearrangement uses TRBV19 and TRBJ2-7; D is unclear. Germline CDR1 reads LNHDA; CDR2 reads SQIVND (reference sequence). The CDR3 covers 14 residues. Trimming removed 5 bases at V and 0 bases at J, with 11 bases between. The CDR3 bases are TGTGCCAGTAGTCCTAGACCGGGCTCCTACGAGCAGTACTTC. It is translated as CASSPRPGSYEQYF.

The rearrangement uses TRBV2 and TRBJ2-1, with TRBD2 matching 7 bases. The CDR3 has 15 residues. With V trimmed by 6 bases and J by 1 base, 6 bases remained unmatched. Germline V lookup: CDR1 SNHLY, CDR2 FYNNEI. DNA for the CDR3: TGTGCCAGCAGCCTATCTAGCGGTTCCTACAATGAGCAGTTCTTC. It codes for CASSLSSGSYNEQFF.

The CDR3 sequence is CATSRGLNPGQENTEAFF. Written as DNA, the CDR3 is TGTGCCACCAGCAGAGGACTCAACCCGGGACAGGAAAACACTGAAGCTTTCTTT. This chain uses TRBV15 with TRBJ1-1, with TRBD1 matching over 8 bases. Germline-derived CDR1 and CDR2 are LNHNV and YYDKDF (reference sequence). The CDR3 is made up of 18 amino acids. V was pared by 1 base and J by 2 bases, with 12 bases of the junction left unmatched.

This clone occurred a few times. The rearrangement joins TRBV6-6 to TRBJ2-1; D might be TRBD1 (5 bases). V shed 6 bases and J shed 12 bases, with 12 bases lying between them. Germline assignment: CDR1 MNHNY and CDR2 SVGAGI (reference sequence). The CDR3 spans 11 residues. CDR3 DNA: TGTGCCAGCAGCCCCGGACAAGGGCAGTTCTTC. The encoded protein is CASSPGQGQFF.

The chain links TRBV10-2 to TRBJ2-5; TRBD2 agrees at 16 bases. Losses at the gene ends were 6 bases for V and 4 bases for J; bases not matched to a gene: 5. The CDR3 totals 16 residues. Germline values: CDR1 WSHSY, CDR2 SAAADI. The CDR3 loop is CASRGTSGGAPETQYF. CDR3 nucleotides: TGCGCCAGCAGAGGGACTAGCGGGGGGGCCCCAGAGACCCAGTACTTC.

V gene TRBV6-6 combines with J gene TRBJ2-7; 7 bases match TRBD2. Germline CDR1 reads MNHNY; CDR2 reads SVGAGI (reference sequence). The length of the CDR3 is 15 residues. V dropped 3 bases and J dropped 2; count of bases not matched to a gene: 7. CDR3 DNA sequence: TGTGCCAGCAGTTATGGCCTAGCGGACGCCTACGAGCAGTACTTC. Protein sequence: CASSYGLADAYEQYF.

J is TRBJ1-3 and V is TRBV5-6, with D hard to call. The V gene's germline CDR1 is SGHDT and CDR2 YYEEEE. The CDR3 length is 14 residues. V lost 0 bases and J 0 bases, leaving 4 bases between the germline ends. This CDR3 reads CASSLGLSGNTIYF. Written as DNA, the CDR3 is TGTGCCAGCAGCTTGGGACTCTCTGGAAACACCATATATTTT. Full variable domain (outside the CDR3, taken from reference TRBV5-6 and TRBJ1-3): DAGVTQSPTHLIKTRGQQVTLRCSPKSGHDTVSWYQQALGQGPQFIFQYYEEEERQRGNFPDRFSGHQFPNYSSELNVNALLLGDSALYLCASSLGLSGNTIYFGEGSWLTVV.

V is TRBV27 and J is TRBJ2-7; D is possibly TRBD1 (6 bases). CDR1 and CDR2 from the germline V gene are MNHEY and SMNVEV (reference sequence). The CDR3 extends over 13 amino acids. Between the trimmed V and J ends, which lost 3 bases and 6 bases, there was a span of 12 bases. CDR3: CASSFGRGFEQYF. The DNA of the CDR3 is TGTGCCAGCAGTTTCGGCAGGGGCTTCGAGCAGTACTTC.

The V call is TRBV5-5, the J call TRBJ2-1, with D maybe TRBD1 (6 bases). The CDR3 has 11 residues. In germline, CDR1 is SGHKS, CDR2 YYEKEE (reference sequence). V was clipped by 3 bases and J by 15 bases, with 13 bases between them. As DNA, the CDR3 is TGTGCCAGCAGCTCAGGTCTACAGGGGTTCTTC. This translates into CASSSGLQGFF.

This clone occurred a few times. The chain joins TRBV30 to TRBJ1-5; D gene ambiguous. Germline V gene data show CDR1 as GTSNPN and CDR2 as SVGIG (reference sequence). The V end was cut by 0 bases, the J end by 3 bases, with 9 bases between. This CDR3 comprises 14 residues. This CDR3 is CAWSVSSINQPQHF. The CDR3 DNA is TGTGCCTGGAGTGTAAGCTCGATCAATCAGCCCCAGCATTTT.

The rearrangement uses TRBV20-1 and TRBJ2-1; D remains ambiguous. Looked up from germline, CDR1 is DFQATT and CDR2 is SNEGSKA (reference sequence). CDR3 length: 11 amino acids. The germline V and J ends were trimmed by 3 bases and 9 bases, with 9 bases remaining between them. The DNA for the CDR3 is TGCAGTGCTAGGCCCGCGGTTGAGCAGTTCTTC. It codes for CSARPAVEQFF.

The table lists this clone with a few counts. The rearrangement uses TRBV5-1 and TRBJ1-1; TRBD1 might be the D (6 bases). There are 16 residues in the CDR3. V lost 4 bases and J lost 0, with 16 bases in between. Germline-derived CDR1 and CDR2 are SGHRS and YFSETQ. DNA of the CDR3: TGCGCCAGCAGCCCTTGGTTCGGACAGTTGAACACTGAAGCTTTCTTT. Encoded protein: CASSPWFGQLNTEAFF.

This sequence joins TRBV20-1 and TRBJ2-7; 9 bases fit TRBD2. CDR1 is DFQATT and CDR2 is SNEGSKA in the germline V gene (reference sequence). The junction had 2 bases not matched to a gene; V was cut back by 5 bases and J by 6 bases. CDR3 length: 11 amino acids. CDR3 amino acids: CSAGLALEQYF. CDR3 DNA: TGCAGTGCTGGACTAGCGCTCGAGCAGTACTTC.